Shown below are 16 T cell receptor beta chains from a single sample sequenced in a study of T cells in Graves' hyperthyroidism and ophthalmopathy. Researchers amplified the TCR beta CDR3 regions from RNA transcripts. Initially, a first-round RT-PCR of the TCR CDR3 employed the HTBI primer set. MiXCR was run by TCRdb on the multiplex PCR reads, yielding one entry per CDR3 protein. The sample carries about 690,000 distinct CDR3 sequences, 15% to 20% recorded once. Sequenced: blood. The receptor set was obtained from a man aged 45 to 65 with Graves' hyperthyroidism.

In this sample, this clonotype turned up a few times. This sequence joins TRBV28 and TRBJ1-1, with D perhaps TRBD1 (5 bases). Germline V CDR1 and CDR2: MDHEN, SYDVKM. This CDR3 is 14 amino acids long. Between the trimmed V and J ends, which lost 6 bases and 6 bases, there was a span of 17 bases. The CDR3 sequence is CASSLGTASPEAFF. The DNA for the CDR3 is TGTGCCAGCAGCCTCGGGACCGCCAGTCCTGAAGCTTTCTTT.

This clonotype occurred a few times. This likely traces to a read error, being one base from a far larger clone. The J gene is TRBJ2-5, the V gene TRBV11-2, with no clear D. There are 11 residues in the CDR3. The germline V gene encodes CDR1 SGHAT and CDR2 FQNNGV. CDR3 nucleotides: TGTGCCAGCAGCCCACAAGGGACCCAGTACTTC. Amino acid sequence: CASSPQGTQYF.

This clonotype was counted at least ten times. This chain links TRBV2 with TRBJ2-3; D is unclear. The V end was cut by 7 bases, the J end by 2 bases, with 10 bases between. This CDR3 contains 13 residues. Germline CDR1 reads SNHLY; CDR2 reads FYNNEI. The CDR3 loop reads CASNDGTTDTQYF. The CDR3 DNA reads as TGTGCCAGCAACGACGGAACCACAGATACGCAGTATTTT.

This clonotype was observed a few times. The chain has TRBV20-1 and TRBJ2-1; 10 bases map to TRBD2. The CDR3 is made up of 14 amino acids. Germline CDR1 reads DFQATT; CDR2 reads SNEGSKA (reference sequence). J was trimmed by 6 bases and V by 3 bases; bases with no gene match: 5. CDR3 nucleotides: TGCAGTGCTAGCCCTAGCGGGAGTAGCAATGAGCAGTTCTTC. The encoded protein is CSASPSGSSNEQFF.

There are a few counts of this clonotype. V and J are TRBV9 and TRBJ2-3, with TRBD2 matching 11 bases. Germline V lookup: CDR1 SGDLS, CDR2 YYNGEE. The V gene end was trimmed by 1 base and the J gene end by 5 bases; junction bases not matched to a gene: 6. This CDR3 has 16 residues. The CDR3 sequence is CASSVRLAGGRDTQYF. DNA of the CDR3: TGTGCCAGCAGCGTACGGCTAGCGGGAGGCCGAGATACGCAGTATTTT.

This clonotype showed up just a few times. The gene calls are TRBV6-1 and TRBJ1-4, with D unclear. CDR1 is MNHNS and CDR2 is SASEGT in the germline V gene. The V and J ends lost 3 bases and 8 bases respectively, with 10 bases between them. The CDR3 has 13 amino acids. In nucleotides, the CDR3 is TGTGCCAGCAGTGATCAGGTTGGAGAAAAACTGTTTTTT. Residues: CASSDQVGEKLFF.

This clonotype was detected ten times or more. The chain has TRBV7-2 and TRBJ1-2, with D hard to call. V was trimmed by 5 bases and J by 3 bases, leaving 10 bases between them. This CDR3 is built from 13 residues. Germline CDR1 and CDR2: SGHTA and FQGNSA. CDR3 DNA sequence: TGTGCCAGCAGCCCTTACAGTGACTATGGCTACACCTTC. This translates into CASSPYSDYGYTF. Full variable domain (outside the CDR3, taken from reference TRBV7-2 and TRBJ1-2): GAGVSQSPSNKVTEKGKDVELRCDPISGHTALYWYRQSLGQGLEFLIYFQGNSAPDKSGLPSDRFSAERTGGSVSTLTIQRTQQEDSAVYLCASSPYSDYGYTFGSGTRLTVV.

This clonotype was seen many times. The chain recombines TRBV12-5 with TRBJ2-1; tentatively, D is TRBD1 or TRBD2 (5 bases each). CDR3 length: 13 residues. CDR1 and CDR2 from the germline V gene are LGHNT and FRNRAP. V dropped 3 bases and J dropped 7 bases, with 10 bases sitting between them. The CDR3 bases are TGTGCTAGTGGTTTTGGGGGATCGAATGAGCAGTTCTTC. This encodes CASGFGGSNEQFF.

This clonotype was seen many times. This sequence joins TRBV12-3 or TRBV12-4 and TRBJ2-1, with 9 bases aligning to TRBD1. Unmatched junction bases numbered 7, after V lost 7 bases and J lost 3 bases. CDR3 length: 15 residues. For the CDR3, the DNA is TGTGCCAGCAATCCGGGACAGGGAATCTACAATGAGCAGTTCTTC. This gives the protein CASNPGQGIYNEQFF.

V is TRBV18 and J is TRBJ1-3; no clear D gene. The CDR3 is made up of 18 amino acids. CDR1 and CDR2 from the germline V gene are KGHSH and LQKENI. V was cut by 1 base and J by 3 bases, with 19 bases left in between. CDR3 residues: CASSPRASTPWDGNTIYF. As DNA, the CDR3 is TGTGCCAGCTCACCACGTGCCAGCACGCCATGGGATGGAAACACCATATATTTT.

In this sample, this clonotype turned up many times. The chain couples TRBV7-2 to TRBJ1-1; D remains ambiguous. Germline V gene lookup returns CDR1 SGHTA and CDR2 FQGNSA. The CDR3 consists of 14 residues. V lost 2 bases, J lost 1 base, and 8 bases lay in between. The CDR3 bases are TGTGCCAGCAGCTTATTGGCGGAGAACACTGAAGCTTTCTTT. It is translated as CASSLLAENTEAFF.

This clonotype has only a few counts. The chain combines TRBV27 with TRBJ1-5; D remains ambiguous. This CDR3 spans 13 amino acids. Deletions cut 5 bases from V and 3 bases from J, with 8 bases between. Germline V lookup: CDR1 MNHEY, CDR2 SMNVEV (reference sequence). The CDR3 DNA reads TGTGCCAGCAGTCCACACCCCAATCAGCCCCAGCATTTT. Encoded protein: CASSPHPNQPQHF.

This clonotype was detected many times. The genes are TRBV10-3 and TRBJ2-7; 9 nucleotides align to TRBD1. Per the germline V gene, CDR1 is ENHRY and CDR2 is SYGVKD. The V segment lost 10 bases and the J segment 2 bases; nucleotides outside the gene matches: 9. This CDR3 has 14 amino acids. The CDR3 region is CATNGQGSAYEQYF. The CDR3 coding sequence is TGTGCCACAAATGGACAGGGGAGCGCCTACGAGCAGTACTTC.

A few counts support this clonotype. The chain couples TRBV28 to TRBJ1-5; D gene unclear. CDR1 and CDR2 from the germline V gene are MDHEN and SYDVKM. The ends were cut back, 5 bases at V and 9 bases at J, with 11 bases in the middle. This CDR3 is built from 12 residues. DNA for the CDR3: TGTGCCAGCAGTCCCACCCGGAGGCCCCAGCATTTT. It translates to CASSPTRRPQHF.

This clonotype was picked up many times. The chain employs TRBV20-1 and TRBJ1-1, with D uncertain. Trimming took 0 bases from V and 2 from J, leaving 19 bases between them. Germline V CDR1 and CDR2: DFQATT, SNEGSKA (reference sequence). The CDR3 covers 17 residues. This chain's CDR3 is CSARDPGKFLGNTEAFF. The CDR3, as DNA: TGCAGTGCTAGAGACCCCGGAAAATTCCTGGGAAACACTGAAGCTTTCTTT.

In nucleotides, the CDR3 is TGTGCCACCAGTGCCCCCACACTAGCGGGAGCCTACGAGCAGTACTTC. Translated: CATSAPTLAGAYEQYF. The V call is TRBV24-1, the J call TRBJ2-7, with 11 bases that match TRBD2. CDR1 is KGHDR, CDR2 SFDVKD, per germline. This CDR3 region has 16 residues. Trimming removed 5 bases from V and 2 bases from J; junction bases left unmatched: 7.